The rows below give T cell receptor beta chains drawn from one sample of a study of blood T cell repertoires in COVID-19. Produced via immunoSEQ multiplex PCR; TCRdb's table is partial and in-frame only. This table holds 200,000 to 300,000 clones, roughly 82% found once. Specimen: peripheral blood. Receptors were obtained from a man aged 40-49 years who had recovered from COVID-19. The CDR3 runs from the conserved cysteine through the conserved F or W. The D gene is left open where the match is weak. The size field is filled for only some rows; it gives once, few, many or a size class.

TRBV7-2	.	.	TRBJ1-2	CASSFSYGQGSYGYTF	TGTGCCAGCAGCTTCTCCTACGGGCAGGGATCCTATGGCTACACCTTC
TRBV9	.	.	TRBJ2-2	CASSVEGGTGELFF	TGTGCCAGCAGCGTAGAGGGGGGGACCGGGGAGCTGTTTTTT
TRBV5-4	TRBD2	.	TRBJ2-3	CASSLAIAGGPATQYF	TGTGCCAGCAGCTTGGCCATAGCGGGGGGGCCAGCGACGCAGTATTTT
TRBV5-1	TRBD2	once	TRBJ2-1	CASSLGLAGGEQFF	TGCGCCAGCAGCCTCGGACTAGCTGGGGGTGAGCAGTTCTTC
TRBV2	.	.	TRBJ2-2	CASRSAVNTGELFF	TGTGCCAGCAGGAGCGCAGTTAACACCGGGGAGCTGTTTTTT
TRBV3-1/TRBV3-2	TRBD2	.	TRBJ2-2	CASSPMIAGGQNGELFF	TGTGCCAGCAGCCCAATGATAGCGGGAGGGCAGAACGGGGAGCTGTTTTTT
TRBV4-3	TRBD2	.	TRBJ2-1	CASSQEFRSGGHEQFF	TGCGCCAGCAGCCAAGAATTCAGGTCGGGGGGTCATGAGCAGTTCTTC
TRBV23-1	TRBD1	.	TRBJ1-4	CASSPGQREKLFF	TGCGCCAGCAGCCCGGGACAGCGGGAAAAACTGTTTTTT
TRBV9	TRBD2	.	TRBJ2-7	CASSSRHPLAGGKYEQYF	TGTGCCAGCAGCTCCCGACACCCATTAGCGGGGGGGAAATACGAGCAGTACTTC
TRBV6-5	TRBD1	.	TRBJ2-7	CATQGPSYEQYF	TGTGCCACACAGGGGCCTTCCTACGAGCAGTACTTC
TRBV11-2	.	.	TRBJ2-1	CASSPRGGSYNEQFF	TGTGCCAGCAGCCCGCGGGGCGGATCCTACAATGAGCAGTTCTTC
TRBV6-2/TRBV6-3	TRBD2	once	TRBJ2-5	CASSPSGGGPLGTQYF	TGTGCCAGCAGCCCTAGCGGGGGGGGACCGTTGGGGACCCAGTACTTC
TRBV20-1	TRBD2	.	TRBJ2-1	CSASIAGGHLHYNEQFF	TGCAGTGCTAGTATAGCGGGAGGGCATCTCCATTACAATGAGCAGTTCTTC
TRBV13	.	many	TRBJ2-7	CASSLLRSRSNEQYF	TGTGCCAGCAGCTTACTGCGAAGTCGGTCCAACGAGCAGTACTTC
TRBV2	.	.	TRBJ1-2	CASSFRDGYTF	TGTGCCAGCAGTTTTCGGGATGGCTACACCTTC
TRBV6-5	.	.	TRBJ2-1	CASGAGANEQFF	TGTGCCAGCGGGGCGGGGGCCAATGAGCAGTTCTTC
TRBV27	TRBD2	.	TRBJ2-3	CASSLTSGEDTQYF	TGTGCCAGCAGTTTAACAAGCGGGGAAGATACGCAGTATTTT
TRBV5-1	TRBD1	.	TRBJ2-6	CASSSRGQGANVLTF	TGCGCCAGCAGCTCCCGGGGACAGGGGGCCAACGTCCTGACTTTC
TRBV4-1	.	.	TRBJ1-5	CASSQEPGRDSNQPQHF	TGCGCCAGCAGCCAAGAACCAGGTAGAGATAGCAATCAGCCCCAGCATTTT
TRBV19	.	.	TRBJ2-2	CASSPGGHNTGELFF	TGTGCCAGTAGTCCCGGGGGGCACAACACCGGGGAGCTGTTTTTT
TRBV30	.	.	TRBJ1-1	CAWSAGTREAFF	TGTGCCTGGAGTGCTGGGACACGTGAAGCTTTCTTT
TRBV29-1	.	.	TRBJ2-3	CSVEPDTQYF	TGCAGCGTTGAACCGGATACGCAGTATTTT
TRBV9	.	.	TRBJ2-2	CTSSVAEGYTGELFF	TGTACCAGCAGCGTAGCGGAGGGGTACACCGGGGAGCTGTTTTTT
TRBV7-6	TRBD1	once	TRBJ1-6	CASSSTGGGRYSPLHF	TGTGCCAGCAGCTCCACAGGGGGCGGAAGGTATTCACCCCTCCACTTT
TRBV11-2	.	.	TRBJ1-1	CASSLVSGVFEAFF	TGTGCCAGCAGCTTAGTTTCAGGGGTCTTTGAAGCTTTCTTT
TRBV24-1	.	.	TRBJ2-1	CATSDPGGEQFF	TGTGCCACCAGTGACCCCGGGGGAGAGCAGTTCTTC
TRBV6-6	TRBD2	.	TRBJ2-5	CASSRPAASGGMETQYF	TGTGCCAGCAGTCGCCCCGCCGCTAGCGGGGGGATGGAGACCCAGTACTTC
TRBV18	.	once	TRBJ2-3	CASSDSSTDTQYF	TGTGCCAGCTCGGACTCTAGCACAGATACGCAGTATTTT
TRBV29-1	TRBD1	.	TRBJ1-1	CSAQTGVWTEAFF	TGCAGCGCCCAAACAGGGGTGTGGACTGAAGCTTTCTTT
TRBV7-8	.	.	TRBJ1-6	CASSSDQPTLNSPLHF	TGTGCCAGCAGCTCCGACCAACCGACACTTAATTCACCCCTCCACTTT
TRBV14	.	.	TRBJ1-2	CASSQWWRSEFGAPHYTF	TGTGCCAGCAGCCAATGGTGGAGGAGTGAGTTTGGTGCCCCCCACTACACCTTC
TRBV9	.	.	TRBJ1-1	CASSVGDNLNTEAFF	TGTGCCAGCAGCGTGGGGGACAATCTGAACACTGAAGCTTTCTTT
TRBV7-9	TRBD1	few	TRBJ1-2	CASSLVGTANGYTF	TGTGCCAGCAGCTTAGTCGGGACAGCAAATGGCTACACCTTC
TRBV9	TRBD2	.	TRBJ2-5	CASSVEASGAQTQYF	TGTGCCAGCAGCGTAGAAGCTAGCGGGGCACAGACCCAGTACTTC
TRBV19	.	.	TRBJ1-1	CASTSGWYTEAFF	TGTGCCAGTACCTCCGGGTGGTACACTGAAGCTTTCTTT
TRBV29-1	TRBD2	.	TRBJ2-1	CSVVLRTSINEQFF	TGCAGCGTTGTCCTCCGGACTAGCATTAATGAGCAGTTCTTC
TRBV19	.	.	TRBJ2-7	CASSMEALDEQYF	TGTGCCAGTAGTATGGAGGCCCTGGACGAGCAGTACTTC
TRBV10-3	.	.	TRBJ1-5	CAISAGSGYSNQPQHF	TGTGCCATCAGTGCTGGCAGCGGCTATAGCAATCAGCCCCAGCATTTT
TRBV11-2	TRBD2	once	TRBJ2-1	CASSLFSRGTSGRGEQFF	TGTGCCAGCAGCTTATTTTCTAGGGGAACTAGCGGGAGGGGAGAGCAGTTCTTC
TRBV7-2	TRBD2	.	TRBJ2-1	CASSLGSGRHDNEQFF	TGTGCCAGCAGCTTAGGTAGCGGGAGACACGACAATGAGCAGTTCTTC
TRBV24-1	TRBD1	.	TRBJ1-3	CATSADEGGAVGNTIYF	TGTGCCACCAGTGCGGATGAAGGGGGCGCCGTTGGAAACACCATATATTTT
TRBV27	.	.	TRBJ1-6	CASRRTAAGYNSPLHF	TGTGCCAGCAGACGGACCGCGGCGGGCTATAATTCACCCCTCCACTTT
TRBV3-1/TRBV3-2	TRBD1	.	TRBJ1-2	CASSRTGTNYGYTF	TGTGCCAGCAGCAGGACAGGGACTAACTATGGCTACACCTTC
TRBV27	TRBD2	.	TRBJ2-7	CASSLSRGSGASYEQYF	TGTGCCAGCAGTTTATCGAGGGGTAGCGGGGCTTCCTACGAGCAGTACTTC
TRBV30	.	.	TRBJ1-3	CAWSNRVSGNTIYF	TGTGCCTGGAGCAACAGGGTCTCTGGAAACACCATATATTTT
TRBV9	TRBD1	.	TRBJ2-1	CASSPRGQESYNEQFF	TGTGCCAGCAGCCCAAGAGGACAGGAATCGTACAATGAGCAGTTCTTC
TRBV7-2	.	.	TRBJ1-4	CASSLLLGRGEKLFF	TGTGCCAGCAGCCTTCTGCTGGGGAGGGGTGAAAAACTGTTTTTT
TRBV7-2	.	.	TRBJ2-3	CASSFSAPITDTQYF	TGTGCCAGCAGCTTCTCTGCGCCAATCACAGATACGCAGTATTTT
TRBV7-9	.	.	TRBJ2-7	CASSLYEGSYEQYF	TGTGCCAGCAGCTTATATGAGGGCTCCTACGAGCAGTACTTC
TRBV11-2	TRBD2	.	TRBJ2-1	CASSFAAGTSGSYEQFF	TGTGCCAGCAGCTTCGCGGCAGGGACTAGCGGGAGCTATGAGCAGTTCTTC
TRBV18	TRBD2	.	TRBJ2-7	CASSPLGLAGESSYEQYF	TGTGCCAGCTCACCACTAGGACTAGCGGGGGAGAGCTCCTACGAGCAGTACTTC
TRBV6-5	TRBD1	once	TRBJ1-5	CASSQDRGNQPQHF	TGTGCCAGCAGCCAAGACAGGGGGAATCAGCCCCAGCATTTT
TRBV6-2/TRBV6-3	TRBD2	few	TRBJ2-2	CASSYTSGRLYTGELFF	TGTGCCAGCAGTTACACTAGCGGGAGGTTGTATACCGGGGAGCTGTTTTTT